The source of this T cell receptor (beta chain) is a study of T cell clones after liver transplantation. Germline V CDR1 and CDR2: SEHNR, FQNEAQ (reference sequence). The CDR3 consists of 16 residues. V dropped 4 bases and J dropped 1 base, with 14 bases sitting between them. Sorting of unstimulated PBMCs yielded separate CD3+CD4+ and CD3+CD8+ fractions. Clones were read by immunoSEQ multiplex PCR, and TCRdb kept only the in-frame ones, dropping some. The sample records around 18,000 clones, 80% to 90% being singletons. This TCR came from a human patient who received a liver transplant. Some T cells may be transferred from the graft donor. V and J are TRBV7-9 and TRBJ2-4; D tentatively fits TRBD1 or TRBD2 (5 bases each). This specimen consisted of CD8+ T cells from blood, obtained approximately 3.5 years after liver transplant. CDR3: CASSSSWGTAKNIQYF. The CDR3 nucleotides read TGTGCCAGCAGCTCCTCGTGGGGGACGGCCAAAAACATTCAGTACTTC.